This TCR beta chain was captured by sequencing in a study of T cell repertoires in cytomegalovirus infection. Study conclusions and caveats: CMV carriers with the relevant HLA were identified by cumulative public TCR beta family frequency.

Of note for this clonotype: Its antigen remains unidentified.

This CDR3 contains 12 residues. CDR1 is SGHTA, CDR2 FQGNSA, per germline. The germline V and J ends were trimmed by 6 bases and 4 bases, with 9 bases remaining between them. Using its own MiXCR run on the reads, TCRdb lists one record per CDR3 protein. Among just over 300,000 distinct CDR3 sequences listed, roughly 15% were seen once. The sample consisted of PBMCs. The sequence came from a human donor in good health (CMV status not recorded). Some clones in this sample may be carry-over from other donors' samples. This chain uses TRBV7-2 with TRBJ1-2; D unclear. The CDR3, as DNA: TGTGCCAGCAGTTCGCAATCCTATGGCTACACCTTC. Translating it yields CASSSQSYGYTF.